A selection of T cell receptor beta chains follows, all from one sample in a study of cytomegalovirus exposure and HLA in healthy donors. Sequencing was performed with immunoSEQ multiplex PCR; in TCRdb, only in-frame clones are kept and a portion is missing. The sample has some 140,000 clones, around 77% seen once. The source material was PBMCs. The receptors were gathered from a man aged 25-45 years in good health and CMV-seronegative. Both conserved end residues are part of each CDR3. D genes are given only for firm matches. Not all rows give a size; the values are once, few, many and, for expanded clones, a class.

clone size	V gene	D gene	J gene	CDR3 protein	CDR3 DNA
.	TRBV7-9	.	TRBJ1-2	CASSLIQDGYTF	TGTGCCAGCAGCTTAATTCAGGATGGCTACACCTTC
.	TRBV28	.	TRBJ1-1	CASKQNRAPEAFF	TGTGCCAGCAAGCAAAACAGGGCCCCTGAAGCTTTCTTT
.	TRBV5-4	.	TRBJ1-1	CASRVGGKTEAFF	TGTGCCAGCAGGGTGGGAGGGAAGACTGAAGCTTTCTTT
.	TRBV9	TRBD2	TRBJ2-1	CASSVTGGPYNEQFF	TGTGCCAGCAGCGTAACGGGGGGACCCTACAATGAGCAGTTCTTC
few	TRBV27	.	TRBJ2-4	CASSSYGFGVPTKNIQYF	TGTGCCAGCAGTTCATATGGATTCGGGGTGCCAACCAAAAACATTCAGTACTTC
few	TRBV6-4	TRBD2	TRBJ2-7	CASSAEAGESYEQYF	TGTGCCAGCAGTGCCGAAGCGGGAGAATCCTACGAGCAGTACTTC
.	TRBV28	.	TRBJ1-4	CASTRSLNEKLFF	TGTGCCAGCACCCGTAGCCTTAATGAAAAACTGTTTTTT
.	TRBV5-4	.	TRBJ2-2	CASSLWGRGINTGELFF	TGTGCCAGCAGCTTGTGGGGGAGGGGGATAAACACCGGGGAGCTGTTTTTT
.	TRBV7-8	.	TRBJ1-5	CASSWGNGGGFQPQHF	TGTGCCAGCAGCTGGGGTAATGGGGGCGGTTTTCAGCCCCAGCATTTT
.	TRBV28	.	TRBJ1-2	CASSLPGHNYGYTF	TGTGCCAGCAGTTTACCGGGACACAACTATGGCTACACCTTC
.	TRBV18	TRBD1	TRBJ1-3	CASSGTGGASGNTIYF	TGTGCCAGCTCAGGAACAGGGGGCGCGTCAGGAAACACCATATATTTT
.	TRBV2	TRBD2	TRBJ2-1	CASKTQAPGLAGEQFF	TGTGCCAGCAAAACTCAGGCCCCGGGACTAGCCGGTGAGCAGTTCTTC
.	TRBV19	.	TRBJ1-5	CASSSGVGQPQHF	TGTGCCAGTAGTTCAGGGGTCGGGCAGCCCCAGCATTTT
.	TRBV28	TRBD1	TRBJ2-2	CASMGQGIGELFF	TGTGCCAGCATGGGACAGGGGATCGGGGAGCTGTTTTTT
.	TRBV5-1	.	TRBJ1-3	CASSPGTPSGNTIYF	TGCGCCAGCAGCCCCGGGACACCGTCTGGAAACACCATATATTTT
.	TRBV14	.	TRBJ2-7	CASSRGLLAYEQYF	TGTGCCAGCAGCCGGGGACTCCTTGCCTACGAGCAGTACTTC
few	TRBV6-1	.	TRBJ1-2	CASELNYGYTF	TGTGCCAGCGAACTGAACTATGGCTACACCTTC
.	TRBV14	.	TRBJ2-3	CASSPWGADTQYF	TGTGCCAGCAGTCCCTGGGGCGCAGATACGCAGTATTTT
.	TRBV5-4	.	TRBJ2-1	CASSREASYNEQFF	TGTGCCAGCAGTCGCGAGGCTAGCTACAATGAGCAGTTCTTC
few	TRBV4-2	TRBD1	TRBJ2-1	CASSQETGYEQFF	TGTGCCAGCAGCCAAGAGACAGGGTACGAGCAGTTCTTC
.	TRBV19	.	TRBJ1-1	CASSKQVGTEAFF	TGTGCCAGTAGTAAGCAGGTTGGTACTGAAGCTTTCTTT
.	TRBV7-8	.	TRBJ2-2	CASSFDRNTGELFF	TGTGCCAGCAGCTTCGACAGGAACACCGGGGAGCTGTTTTTT
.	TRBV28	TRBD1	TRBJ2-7	CASTPVFIGDSAYEQYF	TGTGCCAGCACTCCGGTCTTCATCGGGGACAGCGCCTACGAGCAGTACTTC
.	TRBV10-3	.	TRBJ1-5	CAISESSRQQPQHF	TGTGCCATCAGTGAGTCGAGCAGGCAACAGCCCCAGCATTTT
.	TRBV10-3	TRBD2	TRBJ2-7	CAISRTSGRTSYEQYF	TGTGCCATCAGCCGGACTAGCGGGAGAACGTCCTACGAGCAGTACTTC
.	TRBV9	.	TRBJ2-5	CASSVLGQRPETQYF	TGTGCCAGCAGCGTCCTGGGACAAAGACCGGAGACCCAGTACTTC
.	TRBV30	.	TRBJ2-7	CAWSDATEQYF	TGTGCCTGGAGTGATGCTACCGAGCAGTACTTC
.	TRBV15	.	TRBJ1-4	CATSRDGGGRPEKLFF	TGTGCCACCAGCAGAGATGGGGGGGGGCGCCCTGAAAAACTGTTTTTT
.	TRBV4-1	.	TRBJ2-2	CASSLYHAGGTGELFF	TGCGCCAGCAGCCTATACCACGCGGGCGGGACCGGGGAGCTGTTTTTT
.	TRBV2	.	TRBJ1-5	CASSEGENQPQHF	TGTGCCAGCAGTGAAGGGGAGAATCAGCCCCAGCATTTT
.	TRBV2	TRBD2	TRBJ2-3	CASTQAWGGDTQYF	TGTGCCAGCACTCAAGCGTGGGGAGGGGATACGCAGTATTTT
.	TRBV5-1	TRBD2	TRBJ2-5	CASSLEREAYQETQYF	TGCGCCAGCAGCTTGGAGCGGGAGGCGTACCAAGAGACCCAGTACTTC
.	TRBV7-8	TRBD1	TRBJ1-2	CASSLGGTGHNYGYTF	TGTGCCAGCAGCTTAGGCGGGACAGGGCATAACTATGGCTACACCTTC
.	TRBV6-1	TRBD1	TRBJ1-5	CASIKTGSNQPQHF	TGTGCCAGCATCAAGACAGGGTCAAACCAGCCCCAGCATTTT
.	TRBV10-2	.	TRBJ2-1	CASSERGAAYNEQFF	TGCGCCAGCAGTGAGCGGGGGGCCGCCTACAATGAGCAGTTCTTC
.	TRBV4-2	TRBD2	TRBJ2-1	CASSQDGTVAGAYNEQFF	TGTGCCAGCAGCCAAGATGGGACGGTAGCGGGAGCCTACAATGAGCAGTTCTTC
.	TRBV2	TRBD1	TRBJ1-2	CASTKRSGTDTNYGYTF	TGTGCCAGCACTAAAAGGTCCGGGACAGATACTAACTATGGCTACACCTTC
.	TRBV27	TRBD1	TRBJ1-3	CASKTGGGNTIYF	TGTGCCAGCAAAACAGGGGGTGGAAACACCATATATTTT
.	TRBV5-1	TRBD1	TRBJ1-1	CASSSGQANTEAFF	TGCGCCAGCAGCTCGGGACAGGCCAACACTGAAGCTTTCTTT
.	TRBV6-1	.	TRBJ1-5	CASSEARRAINQPQHF	TGTGCCAGCAGTGAAGCAAGGAGGGCCATTAATCAGCCCCAGCATTTT
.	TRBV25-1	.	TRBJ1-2	CASSKGGTNYGYTF	TGTGCCAGCAGTAAAGGAGGGACTAACTATGGCTACACCTTC
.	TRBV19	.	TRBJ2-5	CASGAQRETQYF	TGTGCCAGTGGGGCCCAGCGAGAGACCCAGTACTTC
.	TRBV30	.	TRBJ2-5	CAWSVQGTQYF	TGTGCCTGGAGTGTACAGGGGACCCAGTACTTC
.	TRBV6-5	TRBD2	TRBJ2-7	CASRRLAGGYEQYF	TGTGCCAGCAGACGTTTAGCGGGAGGTTACGAGCAGTACTTC
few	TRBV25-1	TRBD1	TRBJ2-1	CASSARAGTGTGNEQFF	TGTGCCAGCAGTGCCCGGGCCGGGACAGGGACGGGGAATGAGCAGTTCTTC
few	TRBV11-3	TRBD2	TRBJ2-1	CASSGLAGGPGGNEQFF	TGTGCCAGCAGCGGACTAGCGGGAGGGCCTGGGGGGAATGAGCAGTTCTTC
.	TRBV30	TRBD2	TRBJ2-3	CAWTRETPDTQYF	TGTGCCTGGACGCGGGAGACCCCAGATACGCAGTATTTT
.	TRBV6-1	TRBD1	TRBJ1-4	CAGRDRRNEKLFF	TGTGCCGGCCGGGACAGGAGGAATGAAAAACTGTTTTTT
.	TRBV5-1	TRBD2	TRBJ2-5	CASSLGLAGGQETQYF	TGCGCCAGCAGCTTGGGACTAGCGGGGGGCCAAGAGACCCAGTACTTC
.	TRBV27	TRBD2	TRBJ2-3	CASSLAGGGITDTQYF	TGTGCCAGCAGTTTGGCCGGGGGGGGGATCACAGATACGCAGTATTTT
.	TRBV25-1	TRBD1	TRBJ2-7	CASRQQGAGSYEQYF	TGTGCCAGCAGGCAACAGGGGGCGGGCTCCTACGAGCAGTACTTC
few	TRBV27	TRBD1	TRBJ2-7	CASSLVGTAEQYF	TGTGCCAGCAGTCTGGTGGGGACAGCTGAGCAGTACTTC
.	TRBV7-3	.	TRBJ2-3	CASSLDRGRRYTQYF	TGTGCCAGCAGCCTTGACAGAGGACGCAGGTATACGCAGTATTTT
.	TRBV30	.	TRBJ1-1	CAWSTGRTEAFF	TGTGCCTGGAGTACGGGGAGAACTGAAGCTTTCTTT
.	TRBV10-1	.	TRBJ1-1	CASNDPQGFTEAFF	TGCGCCAGCAACGACCCCCAGGGCTTCACTGAAGCTTTCTTT